These 22 T cell receptor beta chains share one sample of origin, sequenced in a study of blood T cell repertoires in COVID-19. Using immunoSEQ multiplex PCR, the repertoire was profiled, and TCRdb retains in-frame clones only, with some absent. The sample includes roughly 400,000 clones, about 86% of them seen just once. Sample: PBMCs or T cells enriched from blood (not recorded which). The receptors derive from a woman aged 45-59 years who had recovered from COVID-19.

The chain employs TRBV12-3 or TRBV12-4 and TRBJ1-1; tentatively, D is TRBD1 (5 bases). This CDR3 spans 13 amino acids. V was shortened by 2 bases and J by 5 bases, with 9 bases between the two germline ends. The CDR3 protein is CASSLTGPTEAFF. DNA for the CDR3: TGTGCCAGCAGTTTAACAGGCCCGACTGAAGCTTTCTTT.

This clone showed up just once. The rearrangement joins TRBV7-2 to TRBJ2-7; 14 positions agree with TRBD2. The germline V gene has CDR1 SGHTA and CDR2 FQGNSA. This CDR3 region has 15 residues. V was clipped by 5 bases and J by 2 bases; unmatched bases: 2. The CDR3 here is CASSMTSGGAYEQYF. The CDR3 DNA reads TGTGCCAGCAGCATGACTAGCGGGGGGGCCTACGAGCAGTACTTC.

The chain is built from TRBV7-9 and TRBJ1-6, with 11 bases identical to TRBD1. The CDR3 is made up of 18 amino acids. Germline CDR1 is SEHNR and CDR2 is FQNEAQ (reference sequence). The trim removed 2 bases at V and 7 bases at J, leaving 10 bases unmatched. In nucleotides, the CDR3 is TGTGCCAGCAGCTTATGGACAGGGGGCGCGGAATTGAATTCACCCCTCCACTTT. It encodes CASSLWTGGAELNSPLHF.

To note about this clone: The same CDR3 is also encoded by other DNA sequences in this sample. V gene TRBV7-9 combines with J gene TRBJ1-1; no clear D gene. The CDR3 loop spans 14 amino acids. Germline CDR1 and CDR2: SEHNR and FQNEAQ (reference sequence). Trimming took off 0 bases at V and 0 bases at J, with 5 bases between the two ends. The CDR3 coding sequence is TGTGCCAGCAGCTTAGCGGGCGTGAACACTGAAGCTTTCTTT. It is translated as CASSLAGVNTEAFF.

The chain uses TRBV5-1 and TRBJ1-5, with D uncertain. From germline, CDR1 is SGHRS and CDR2 YFSETQ. There are 16 residues in the CDR3. V was clipped by 2 bases and J by 4 bases, with 16 bases between them. This CDR3 is CASSLDGTGMNQPQHF. Here the CDR3 DNA reads TGCGCCAGCAGCTTAGACGGTACGGGAATGAATCAGCCCCAGCATTTT.

The chain uses TRBV5-4 and TRBJ1-1; D gene ambiguous. This CDR3 region has 13 residues. In germline, CDR1 is SGHNT, CDR2 YYREEE (reference sequence). V was trimmed by 7 bases and J by 2 bases, leaving 12 bases between them. The CDR3 coding sequence is TGTGCCAGCCAAGGAGTTTCAAACACTGAAGCTTTCTTT. Amino acid sequence: CASQGVSNTEAFF.

The chain is built from TRBV5-1 and TRBJ1-2, with 7 bases aligning to TRBD1. Germline trimming cut 0 bases from V and 4 bases from J; bases unmatched to any gene: 3. CDR3 length: 14 amino acids. Germline values: CDR1 SGHRS, CDR2 YFSETQ. This chain's CDR3 is CASSLDRGPYGYTF. CDR3 bases: TGCGCCAGCAGCTTGGACAGGGGACCCTATGGCTACACCTTC.

In DNA form, the CDR3 reads TGTGCCAGCAGCAGAAAGCCGGGACAGGATTATGGCTACACCTTC. It specifies CASSRKPGQDYGYTF. The chain joins TRBV9 to TRBJ1-2; 8 nucleotides align to TRBD1. Germline V gene sequence: CDR1 SGDLS, CDR2 YYNGEE. There are 15 residues in the CDR3. The ends lost 4 bases at V and 5 bases at J; junction bases unmatched: 10.

The gene calls are TRBV18 and TRBJ1-4, with D maybe TRBD1 (5 bases). V gave up 1 base and J gave up 4 bases, with 7 bases separating them. The V gene's germline CDR1 is KGHSH and CDR2 LQKENI. The CDR3 consists of 14 residues. CDR3 sequence (DNA): TGTGCCAGCTCACCACGGGGGGTTAATGAAAAACTGTTTTTT. Its translation: CASSPRGVNEKLFF.

J is TRBJ2-7 and V is TRBV5-6; the D gene is possibly TRBD2 (6 bases). Trimming removed 1 base from V and 2 bases from J, with 10 bases in between. CDR1 and CDR2 from the germline V gene are SGHDT and YYEEEE. This CDR3 has 14 residues. CDR3 amino acids: CASSLTGVTYEQYF. CDR3 in DNA: TGTGCCAGCAGCTTGACGGGGGTTACCTACGAGCAGTACTTC.

The genes are TRBV7-9 and TRBJ1-1; 8 bases are shared with TRBD1. The CDR3 spans 14 residues. CDR1 is SEHNR and CDR2 is FQNEAQ in the germline V gene (reference sequence). V was pared by 5 bases and J by 5 bases, with 7 bases of the junction left unmatched. CDR3 bases: TGTGCCAGCAGCCGATTACAGGGGGGAACTGAAGCTTTCTTT. Amino acids: CASSRLQGGTEAFF.

The J gene is TRBJ2-1, the V gene TRBV9; 8 bases line up with TRBD2. The CDR3 is 16 amino acids. In germline, CDR1 is SGDLS, CDR2 YYNGEE. V gave up 0 bases and J gave up 3 bases; unmatched junction bases: 5. The CDR3 bases are TGTGCCAGCAGCGTAGCTCTAGCGGGCTTCTACAATGAGCAGTTCTTC. This sequence encodes CASSVALAGFYNEQFF.

This clone has just one count. V gene TRBV6-4 combines with J gene TRBJ2-2; 7 positions match TRBD2. Germline-derived CDR1 and CDR2 are MRHNA and SNTAGT. Trimming at V came to 8 bases and at J to 3 bases, leaving 0 bases not matched to a gene. The CDR3 extends over 12 amino acids. CDR3 bases: TGTGCCAGCCGGGGGGACACCGGGGAGCTGTTTTTT. Protein: CASRGDTGELFF.

The chain recombines TRBV5-1 with TRBJ2-1; D unclear. CDR3 length: 14 amino acids. V was cut by 1 base and J by 3 bases, with 8 bases left in between. The germline V gene has CDR1 SGHRS and CDR2 YFSETQ. CDR3 sequence (DNA): TGCGCCAGCAGCTTGAGCAGACTCTACAATGAGCAGTTCTTC. It yields the protein CASSLSRLYNEQFF.

V gene TRBV27 combines with J gene TRBJ1-5; D gene ambiguous. Germline V gene data show CDR1 as MNHEY and CDR2 as SMNVEV (reference sequence). This CDR3 spans 14 amino acids. The ends were cut back, 5 bases at V and 6 bases at J, with 14 bases in the middle. The DNA for the CDR3 is TGTGCCAGCAGTCTCCAACTCTCGGGTCAGCCCCAGCATTTT. Amino acid sequence: CASSLQLSGQPQHF.

The chain combines TRBV29-1 with TRBJ2-3; 9 bases are shared with TRBD1. This CDR3 contains 13 residues. Trimming took 6 bases from V and 4 from J; bases not matched to a gene: 5. Germline V CDR1 and CDR2: SQVTM, ANQGSEA. The CDR3 coding sequence is TGCAGCGTCGACAGGGGGATGGCAGATACGCAGTATTTT. Its translation is CSVDRGMADTQYF.

The rearrangement uses TRBV29-1 and TRBJ1-1; D gene ambiguous. Trimming left V 6 bases short and J 2 bases short, with 4 bases between. Germline V lookup: CDR1 SQVTM, CDR2 ANQGSEA. This CDR3 contains 10 residues. In nucleotides, the CDR3 is TGCAGCGTCCTAAACACTGAAGCTTTCTTT. Its protein is CSVLNTEAFF.

In nucleotides, the CDR3 is TGTGCCAGCAGTGAGGGGGCTAGATACGAGCAGTACTTC. Translating it yields CASSEGARYEQYF. The chain couples TRBV25-1 to TRBJ2-7, with a tentative D call TRBD1 (6 bases). This CDR3 spans 13 amino acids. V was shortened by 3 bases and J by 4 bases, with 10 bases between the two germline ends. Germline CDR1 is MGHDK and CDR2 is SYGVNS.

This chain connects TRBV24-1 to TRBJ1-1, with D unresolved. Trimming removed 5 bases at V and 1 base at J, with 7 bases between. The CDR3 extends over 13 amino acids. Germline CDR1 is KGHDR and CDR2 is SFDVKD. The DNA for the CDR3 is TGTGCCACCAGTGGCACAAAGAACACTGAAGCTTTCTTT. Residues: CATSGTKNTEAFF.

This clone was detected only a few times. The sample carries other DNA sequences with the same CDR3. V gene TRBV13 combines with J gene TRBJ2-5; perhaps TRBD2 as D (7 bases). The germline V gene encodes CDR1 PRHDT and CDR2 FYEKMQ (reference sequence). The CDR3 has 15 residues. Trimming left V 0 bases short and J 2 bases short, with 10 bases between. Written as DNA, the CDR3 is TGTGCCAGCAGCTTAGGTGGGGGGGCACAAGAGACCCAGTACTTC. Its translation: CASSLGGGAQETQYF.

This rearrangement joins TRBV5-1 to TRBJ2-3, with 8 bases that match TRBD2. The CDR3 runs 16 residues. Per the germline V gene, CDR1 is SGHRS and CDR2 is YFSETQ. The V and J ends lost 7 bases and 3 bases, in that order; junction bases with no gene match: 13. Here the CDR3 DNA reads TGCGCCAGCGCGGCCGGGGGACTAGGGCCTACAGATACGCAGTATTTT. Translation: CASAAGGLGPTDTQYF. Combining the CDR3 with reference TRBV5-1 and TRBJ2-3 gives the whole variable domain KAGVTQTPRYLIKTRGQQVTLSCSPISGHRSVSWYQQTPGQGLQFLFEYFSETQRNKGNFPGRFSGRQFSNSRSEMNVSTLELGDSALYLCASAAGGLGPTDTQYFGPGTRLTVL.

This clone was counted between two and nine times. The chain is built from TRBV6-1 and TRBJ1-5, with 8 bases fitting TRBD1. The germline V gene encodes CDR1 MNHNS and CDR2 SASEGT. With V trimmed by 0 bases and J by 9 bases, 7 bases remained unmatched. The CDR3 contains 15 residues. CDR3 nucleotides: TGTGCCAGCAGTGAAGCGCGACAGGGGAAGGGGCCCCAGCATTTT. Its translation: CASSEARQGKGPQHF.